The 23 T cell receptor beta chains in this list originate from one sample, sequenced in a study of CD8+ T cells in alopecia areata. As the sequencing template, cDNA was produced by extracting RNA and reverse transcribing it. Profiling relied on immunoSEQ multiplex PCR, and the TCRdb table lists in-frame clones only, not all of them. The table includes 190,000 or so clones, around 60% detected once. Treatment specified: oral pan-JAK inhibitor, 5-10 mg twice daily. The material was CD8+ T cells sorted from blood, obtained at week 24, from a patient treated with tofacitinib. Every receptor here comes from a human donor with alopecia areata.

J is TRBJ1-1 and V is TRBV2, with 11 bases lining up with TRBD1. V shed 6 bases, J shed 3 bases, and the junction held 3 bases outside the gene matches. The V gene's germline CDR1 is SNHLY and CDR2 FYNNEI. The CDR3 totals 14 residues. CDR3 bases: TGTGCCAGCAGGAGGGACAGGGGGGACACTGAAGCTTTCTTT. The encoded protein is CASRRDRGDTEAFF.

V and J are TRBV7-6 and TRBJ2-7; no definite D call. V was pared by 4 bases and J by 7 bases, with 14 bases between. Germline values: CDR1 SGHVS, CDR2 FNYEAQ. The CDR3 consists of 13 residues. For the CDR3, the DNA is TGTGCCAGCAGCTATGGGGTTAAGGCTGAGCAGTACTTC. Its protein product is CASSYGVKAEQYF.

The J gene is TRBJ2-5, the V gene TRBV23-1, with 9 bases matching TRBD2. TRBV23-1 is sorted into the ORF group, with uncertain function. CDR3 length: 20 residues. The V segment lost 5 bases and the J segment 2 bases; nucleotides outside the gene matches: 21. CDR3 DNA: TGCGCCAGCAGTACAGATCGGGGGCGCTGGCTAGCGGGGCGACAAGAGACCCAGTACTTC. Translation gives CASSTDRGRWLAGRQETQYF.

The gene calls are TRBV12-5 and TRBJ1-2, with D tentatively TRBD1 (6 bases). The CDR3 has 15 residues. The V gene's germline CDR1 is LGHNT and CDR2 FRNRAP. Trimming took off 0 bases at V and 6 bases at J, with 14 bases between the two ends. In DNA form, the CDR3 reads TGTGCTAGTGGTTTGGTCCAGACAGGAGGCCATGGCTACACCTTC. Its protein is CASGLVQTGGHGYTF.

The chain has TRBV6-6 and TRBJ1-2; 11 nucleotides match TRBD1. Germline values: CDR1 MNHNY, CDR2 SVGAGI (reference sequence). Unmatched junction bases numbered 6, after V lost 5 bases and J lost 7 bases. The CDR3 has 14 amino acids. As DNA, the CDR3 is TGTGCCAGCAGTCTCCGGGACAGGGGGTTTGGCTACACCTTC. Its protein product is CASSLRDRGFGYTF.

This sequence joins TRBV29-1 and TRBJ2-1, with 9 bases identical to TRBD2. Germline values: CDR1 SQVTM, CDR2 ANQGSEA. V was clipped by 3 bases and J by 9 bases; unmatched bases: 6. The CDR3 consists of 13 residues. CDR3 nucleotide sequence: TGCAGCGTTGAGCGGGGGGGAGTGGTTGAGCAGTTCTTC. It encodes CSVERGGVVEQFF.

V gene TRBV29-1 combines with J gene TRBJ2-1; D may correspond to TRBD1 or TRBD2 (6 bases each). CDR3 length: 15 residues. Trimming took off 6 bases at V and 3 bases at J, with 18 bases between the two ends. Germline V gene sequence: CDR1 SQVTM, CDR2 ANQGSEA. The CDR3 DNA reads as TGCAGCGTGGAGGGGGTGGCGGGGTACTACAATGAGCAGTTCTTC. This codes for CSVEGVAGYYNEQFF.

This chain connects TRBV15 to TRBJ2-7, with TRBD1 matching over 7 bases. Trimming cost V 4 bases and J 5 bases; bases outside gene matches: 11. The CDR3 loop spans 15 amino acids. CDR1 and CDR2 from the germline V gene are LNHNV and YYDKDF (reference sequence). The CDR3 DNA reads TGTGCCACCAGCACTAGACAGGGTTTGGGAGACGAGCAGTACTTC. Translation: CATSTRQGLGDEQYF.

The chain joins TRBV29-1 to TRBJ2-2; maybe TRBD2 (7 bases). Trimming took off 0 bases at V and 6 bases at J, with 17 bases between the two ends. Germline assignment: CDR1 SQVTM and CDR2 ANQGSEA. The CDR3 has 16 amino acids. In nucleotides, the CDR3 is TGCAGCGTTGAAGATCGAGTCGGGGGGCAAGCCGGGGAGCTGTTTTTT. Translating it yields CSVEDRVGGQAGELFF.

This clone was observed a single time. The chain is built from TRBV5-1 and TRBJ1-2; tentative D call: TRBD1 (6 bases). V was clipped by 0 bases and J by 4 bases, with 10 bases between them. In germline, CDR1 is SGHRS, CDR2 YFSETQ. CDR3 length: 14 residues. CDR3 nucleotide sequence: TGCGCCAGCAGCTTGGCAAGGGGGAGCTATGGCTACACCTTC. This encodes CASSLARGSYGYTF.

The chain uses TRBV5-1 and TRBJ2-3; 8 bases are shared with TRBD2. The CDR3 is 17 amino acids. The germline CDR1 and CDR2 sequences are SGHRS and YFSETQ. V shed 4 bases and J 2 bases; nucleotides not matched to a gene: 12. CDR3 in amino acids: CASSPIPWRGVTDTQYF. Here the CDR3 DNA reads TGCGCCAGCAGCCCCATCCCATGGCGGGGGGTCACAGATACGCAGTATTTT.

On this clone itself: Other nucleotide sequences in the sample specify the same CDR3. The chain is built from TRBV5-6 and TRBJ2-7, with TRBD2 as a possible D gene (5 bases). Germline loops: CDR1 SGHDT, CDR2 YYEEEE. The CDR3 extends over 11 amino acids. Between the trimmed V and J ends, which lost 4 bases and 7 bases, there was a span of 9 bases. The CDR3 loop reads CASSLAGEQYF. CDR3 sequence (DNA): TGTGCCAGCAGCCTAGCCGGGGAGCAGTACTTC.

This chain uses TRBV19 with TRBJ2-7; weak D call: TRBD2 (5 bases). The V and J ends lost 3 bases and 3 bases respectively, with 6 bases between them. Germline values: CDR1 LNHDA, CDR2 SQIVND (reference sequence). The length of the CDR3 is 12 residues. In DNA, the CDR3 is TGTGCCAGTAGTATCCGGGGCTACGAGCAGTACTTC. It translates to CASSIRGYEQYF.

The genes are TRBV11-2 and TRBJ2-7; the D gene is possibly TRBD2 (5 bases). The CDR3 consists of 13 residues. Germline V CDR1 and CDR2: SGHAT, FQNNGV. The V end lost 4 bases, the J end lost 2 bases, and 9 bases lay between the germline ends. The CDR3 loop reads CASSYTAAYEQYF. DNA of the CDR3: TGTGCCAGCAGCTACACAGCGGCCTACGAGCAGTACTTC. The variable domain in full, with the rest retrieved from reference TRBV11-2 and TRBJ2-7, is EAGVAQSPRYKIIEKRQSVAFWCNPISGHATLYWYQQILGQGPKLLIQFQNNGVVDDSQLPKDRFSAERLKGVDSTLKIQPAKLEDSAVYLCASSYTAAYEQYFGPGTRLTVT.

The genes are TRBV7-2 and TRBJ2-1, with TRBD2 matching over 8 bases. The germline CDR1 and CDR2 sequences are SGHTA and FQGNSA. This CDR3 is built from 13 residues. V was clipped by 7 bases and J by 3 bases; unmatched bases: 2. CDR3 protein: CASTGGLYNEQFF. DNA of the CDR3: TGTGCCAGCACGGGGGGGCTCTACAATGAGCAGTTCTTC. Full variable domain (outside the CDR3, taken from reference TRBV7-2 and TRBJ2-1): GAGVSQSPSNKVTEKGKDVELRCDPISGHTALYWYRQSLGQGLEFLIYFQGNSAPDKSGLPSDRFSAERTGGSVSTLTIQRTQQEDSAVYLCASTGGLYNEQFFGPGTRLTVL.

The CDR3 region is CASRTGQGYEQYF. CDR3 nucleotides: TGCGCCAGCAGGACTGGACAGGGGTACGAGCAGTACTTC. The J gene is TRBJ2-7, the V gene TRBV10-1; 9 bases agree with TRBD1. CDR3 length equals 13 residues. V shed 6 bases, J shed 4 bases, and the junction held 4 bases outside the gene matches. Germline assignment: CDR1 WNHNN and CDR2 SYGVQD (reference sequence).

The gene calls are TRBV30 and TRBJ1-2; D not certain. CDR3 size: 10 residues. Germline V gene lookup returns CDR1 GTSNPN and CDR2 SVGIG (reference sequence). V lost 7 bases and J 7 bases, leaving 10 bases between the germline ends. The CDR3 nucleotides are TGTGCCTCTATCGAGAGTGGCTACACCTTC. Encoded protein: CASIESGYTF.

The J gene is TRBJ1-4, the V gene TRBV13; 10 bases align to TRBD1. Looked up from germline, CDR1 is PRHDT and CDR2 is FYEKMQ (reference sequence). Losses at the gene ends were 2 bases for V and 8 bases for J; bases not matched to a gene: 8. The CDR3 covers 16 residues. This CDR3 is CASSLRAGQGTEKLFF. The CDR3 DNA is TGTGCCAGCAGCTTAAGGGCGGGACAGGGGACCGAAAAACTGTTTTTT.

This clone was detected only a few times. This chain connects TRBV5-6 to TRBJ1-6; TRBD1 matches at 7 bases. V was pared by 4 bases and J by 4 bases, with 14 bases of the junction left unmatched. The CDR3 has 18 residues. The germline V gene encodes CDR1 SGHDT and CDR2 YYEEEE. The DNA of the CDR3 is TGTGCCAGCAGCCCAGGGGGAGCGCAGAGATCATATAATTCACCCCTCCACTTT. Translating it yields CASSPGGAQRSYNSPLHF.

The chain combines TRBV6-5 with TRBJ1-5; possibly TRBD1 for D (5 bases). The germline V gene has CDR1 MNHEY and CDR2 SVGAGI. The CDR3 totals 14 residues. Trimming pared 2 bases from V and 6 bases from J, leaving 11 bases between. CDR3 in amino acids: CASSYREGRQPQHF. The CDR3 bases are TGTGCCAGCAGTTACAGGGAGGGGCGTCAGCCCCAGCATTTT.

The chain joins TRBV6-6 to TRBJ1-4; D possibly corresponds to TRBD1 (6 bases). Germline assignment: CDR1 MNHNY and CDR2 SVGAGI (reference sequence). The CDR3 contains 15 residues. V lost 5 bases to trimming and J lost 7 bases, with 17 bases between them. As DNA, the CDR3 is TGTGCCAGCAGTACGGACCCACAGGGAGGTGAAAAACTGTTTTTT. It yields the protein CASSTDPQGGEKLFF.

This sequence joins TRBV7-3 and TRBJ2-1; 14 nucleotides align to TRBD2. The V and J ends lost 2 bases and 2 bases, in that order; junction bases with no gene match: 8. The CDR3 sequence is 19 residues long. The germline V gene encodes CDR1 SGHTA and CDR2 FQGTGA. The CDR3 here is CASSLQSGTSGGTYNEQFF. CDR3 coding DNA: TGTGCCAGCAGCTTACAGTCCGGGACTAGCGGGGGAACCTACAATGAGCAGTTCTTC.

The chain joins TRBV5-1 to TRBJ2-7; 9 nucleotides line up with TRBD1. V shed 2 bases, J shed 5 bases, and the junction held 8 bases outside the gene matches. This CDR3 is built from 15 residues. Germline assignment: CDR1 SGHRS and CDR2 YFSETQ. This CDR3 reads CASSLHRDRDHEQYF. CDR3 sequence (DNA): TGCGCCAGCAGCTTACACCGGGACAGGGACCACGAGCAGTACTTC.